The T cell receptor (beta chain) described here comes from a study of vaccination and CD4 T cells after COVID-19. CDR1 is SGHRS, CDR2 YFSETQ, per germline. CDR3 length equals 15 residues. Trimming took 4 bases from V and 1 from J; bases not matched to a gene: 4. Treatment noted: approximately 10-day PBMC culture with coronavirus spike peptide pools or control peptides (ViraFEST assay). Cultured CD4+ T-cell DNA underwent Oncomine TCR Beta short-read sequencing. Each CDR3 protein is one row after TCRdb ran MiXCR on the PCR reads. The sample records 9,900 or so distinct CDR3 sequences, 26% being singletons. This clonotype was detected once. The antigen remains unidentified.

This clonotype was sampled from a human donor who received a COVID-19 vaccine. The source was CD4+ T cells from blood, cultured in vitro, collected before SARS-CoV-2 vaccination. The chain uses TRBV5-1 and TRBJ1-1; 10 nucleotides match TRBD1. The CDR3 loop is CASSAGQGRNTEAFF. In DNA form, the CDR3 reads TGCGCCAGCAGCGCGGGACAGGGGCGGAACACTGAAGCTTTCTTT.